This is a list of T cell receptor beta chains from one sample in a study of beta chain features in type 1 diabetes. Clones were sequenced by immunoSEQ multiplex PCR, and TCRdb holds only the in-frame ones, with some missing. The sample consists of under 400,000 clones, less than 15% of them appearing once. The specimen sequenced was central memory CD4+ T cells from blood. These receptors originate from a man aged 30 to 45 in good health. CDR3s include the opening cysteine and the closing phenylalanine or tryptophan. A D gene is named only where the DNA matches it firmly. Some rows have no size entry. The others give once, few or many, or a class for an expanded clone.

clone_size: -; v_call: TRBV6-1; j_call: TRBJ2-2; d_call: TRBD2; cdr3_aa: CASSEGLASDGELFF; cdr3_nt: TGTGCCAGCAGTGAGGGACTAGCATCGGACGGGGAGCTGTTTTTT
clone_size: -; v_call: TRBV5-4; j_call: TRBJ2-7; d_call: -; cdr3_aa: CASSFGQPGLYEQYF; cdr3_nt: TGTGCCAGCAGTTTCGGACAGCCCGGGCTGTACGAGCAGTACTTC
clone_size: -; v_call: TRBV5-1; j_call: TRBJ1-1; d_call: -; cdr3_aa: CASSLNGYTEAFF; cdr3_nt: TGCGCCAGCAGCTTAAACGGATACACTGAAGCTTTCTTT
clone_size: few; v_call: TRBV19; j_call: TRBJ1-5; d_call: -; cdr3_aa: CASSIRDLSNQPQHF; cdr3_nt: TGTGCCAGTAGTATTCGGGATCTGAGCAATCAGCCCCAGCATTTT
clone_size: few; v_call: TRBV9; j_call: TRBJ1-1; d_call: -; cdr3_aa: CASSFAGLGEAFF; cdr3_nt: TGTGCCAGCAGCTTTGCGGGGCTCGGTGAAGCTTTCTTT
clone_size: -; v_call: TRBV23-1; j_call: TRBJ1-6; d_call: TRBD1; cdr3_aa: CASSQIVGQGLSSYNSPLHF; cdr3_nt: TGCGCCAGCAGTCAAATCGTAGGACAGGGGTTGAGCTCCTATAATTCACCCCTCCACTTT
clone_size: few; v_call: TRBV6-5; j_call: TRBJ1-1; d_call: -; cdr3_aa: CAISGQGSTEAFF; cdr3_nt: TGTGCCATCAGTGGGCAGGGTTCCACTGAAGCTTTCTTT
clone_size: -; v_call: TRBV29-1; j_call: TRBJ1-1; d_call: -; cdr3_aa: CSVSGTGLEAFF; cdr3_nt: TGCAGCGTTTCTGGAACTGGGCTTGAAGCTTTCTTT
clone_size: -; v_call: TRBV10-3; j_call: TRBJ2-3; d_call: TRBD1; cdr3_aa: CASRGQGYADTQYF; cdr3_nt: TGTGCCAGCAGGGGACAGGGCTACGCAGATACGCAGTATTTT
clone_size: -; v_call: TRBV21-1; j_call: TRBJ1-1; d_call: -; cdr3_aa: CASRGPQDDTEAFF; cdr3_nt: TGTGCCAGCAGGGGACCCCAAGACGACACTGAAGCTTTCTTT
clone_size: many; v_call: TRBV14; j_call: TRBJ2-1; d_call: -; cdr3_aa: CASSQVIGGRGYNNEQFF; cdr3_nt: TGTGCCAGCAGCCAAGTTATCGGCGGCAGGGGCTACAACAATGAGCAGTTCTTC
clone_size: -; v_call: TRBV15; j_call: TRBJ2-6; d_call: -; cdr3_aa: CATSRRFTGTTSSGANVLTF; cdr3_nt: TGTGCCACCAGCAGACGATTCACCGGGACGACCAGCTCTGGGGCCAACGTCCTGACTTTC
clone_size: -; v_call: TRBV4-1; j_call: TRBJ2-5; d_call: -; cdr3_aa: CASSQEGTKLLGETQYF; cdr3_nt: TGCGCCAGCAGCCAAGAGGGAACAAAACTACTAGGAGAGACCCAGTACTTC
clone_size: few; v_call: TRBV6-6; j_call: TRBJ2-7; d_call: -; cdr3_aa: CASSPRGEQYF; cdr3_nt: TGTGCCAGCAGTCCGCGGGGCGAGCAGTACTTC
clone_size: few; v_call: TRBV4-3; j_call: TRBJ2-1; d_call: -; cdr3_aa: CASSQEPPGSSYNEQFF; cdr3_nt: TGCGCCAGCAGCCAAGAGCCCCCGGGGAGCTCCTACAATGAGCAGTTCTTC
clone_size: few; v_call: TRBV7-7; j_call: TRBJ1-6; d_call: TRBD1; cdr3_aa: CASSATGTGNSPLHF; cdr3_nt: TGTGCCAGCAGCGCCACCGGGACAGGGAATTCACCCCTCCACTTT
clone_size: many; v_call: TRBV13; j_call: TRBJ2-3; d_call: -; cdr3_aa: CASSRRTTSTDTQYF; cdr3_nt: TGTGCCAGCAGTCGGAGAACCACTAGCACAGATACGCAGTATTTT
clone_size: -; v_call: TRBV7-6; j_call: TRBJ2-5; d_call: -; cdr3_aa: CASSLPGETQYF; cdr3_nt: TGTGCCAGCAGCTTACCAGGGGAGACCCAGTACTTC
clone_size: few; v_call: TRBV2; j_call: TRBJ1-2; d_call: -; cdr3_aa: CASSLGPTTYGYTF; cdr3_nt: TGTGCCAGCAGCTTAGGTCCCACAACATATGGCTACACCTTC
clone_size: few; v_call: TRBV11-3; j_call: TRBJ2-5; d_call: -; cdr3_aa: CASSPFTSGPETQYF; cdr3_nt: TGTGCCAGCAGCCCCTTTACTTCCGGCCCGGAGACCCAGTACTTC
clone_size: -; v_call: TRBV11-3; j_call: TRBJ2-5; d_call: TRBD2; cdr3_aa: CASSPRPTSGETQYF; cdr3_nt: TGTGCCAGCAGCCCCCGACCGACTAGCGGAGAGACCCAGTACTTC
clone_size: few; v_call: TRBV5-1; j_call: TRBJ2-5; d_call: -; cdr3_aa: CASSLEGSEGTYQETQYF; cdr3_nt: TGCGCCAGCAGCTTGGAGGGTTCGGAAGGGACCTACCAAGAGACCCAGTACTTC
clone_size: -; v_call: TRBV7-9; j_call: TRBJ1-2; d_call: -; cdr3_aa: CASSLLSQTYGYTF; cdr3_nt: TGTGCCAGCAGCTTGCTATCCCAGACCTATGGCTACACCTTC
clone_size: many; v_call: TRBV2; j_call: TRBJ2-3; d_call: -; cdr3_aa: CASSERGSTDTQYF; cdr3_nt: TGTGCCAGCAGTGAGCGGGGAAGCACAGATACGCAGTATTTT
clone_size: -; v_call: TRBV2; j_call: TRBJ1-5; d_call: TRBD1; cdr3_aa: CASKSRGQGNQPQHF; cdr3_nt: TGTGCCAGCAAAAGCCGGGGACAGGGCAATCAGCCCCAGCATTTT
clone_size: few; v_call: TRBV7-3; j_call: TRBJ2-3; d_call: -; cdr3_aa: CASSLTGGADTQYF; cdr3_nt: TGTGCCAGCAGCTTAACCGGGGGTGCAGATACGCAGTATTTT
clone_size: few; v_call: TRBV5-1; j_call: TRBJ2-1; d_call: -; cdr3_aa: CASSRSAGNEQFF; cdr3_nt: TGCGCCAGCAGCCGATCGGCGGGCAATGAGCAGTTCTTC
clone_size: -; v_call: TRBV11-2; j_call: TRBJ2-1; d_call: TRBD2; cdr3_aa: CASSPLAGGYEQFF; cdr3_nt: TGTGCCAGCAGCCCACTAGCGGGGGGCTATGAGCAGTTCTTC
clone_size: -; v_call: TRBV11-2; j_call: TRBJ2-1; d_call: -; cdr3_aa: CASSLAGVLNEQFF; cdr3_nt: TGTGCCAGCAGCTTAGCGGGGGTCCTCAATGAGCAGTTCTTC
clone_size: -; v_call: TRBV6-5; j_call: TRBJ1-2; d_call: -; cdr3_aa: CASSYSNGPYGYTF; cdr3_nt: TGTGCCAGCAGTTACTCGAACGGACCCTATGGCTACACCTTC
clone_size: -; v_call: TRBV5-6; j_call: TRBJ2-3; d_call: TRBD2; cdr3_aa: CASSFGGSTDTQYF; cdr3_nt: TGTGCCAGCAGCTTCGGGGGGAGCACAGATACGCAGTATTTT
clone_size: few; v_call: TRBV29-1; j_call: TRBJ1-2; d_call: -; cdr3_aa: CSVVELGDGYTF; cdr3_nt: TGCAGCGTTGTCGAGTTAGGGGATGGCTACACCTTC
clone_size: -; v_call: TRBV6-5; j_call: TRBJ2-7; d_call: -; cdr3_aa: CASSSPDGSYEQYF; cdr3_nt: TGTGCCAGCAGTTCCCCGGACGGCTCCTACGAGCAGTACTTC
clone_size: -; v_call: TRBV7-2; j_call: TRBJ2-3; d_call: TRBD1; cdr3_aa: CASRLSGTGMGYKDTQYF; cdr3_nt: TGTGCCAGCAGATTATCCGGGACAGGGATGGGTTACAAGGATACGCAGTATTTT
clone_size: few; v_call: TRBV7-2; j_call: TRBJ2-3; d_call: -; cdr3_aa: CASSPGASTDTQYF; cdr3_nt: TGTGCCAGCAGCCCGGGGGCTAGCACAGATACGCAGTATTTT
clone_size: few; v_call: TRBV7-8; j_call: TRBJ2-7; d_call: TRBD2; cdr3_aa: CASSSRTSGDQYF; cdr3_nt: TGTGCCAGCAGCTCACGGACTAGCGGGGACCAGTACTTC
clone_size: -; v_call: TRBV4-1; j_call: TRBJ2-4; d_call: TRBD2; cdr3_aa: CASSQTPTSGEAKNIQYF; cdr3_nt: TGCGCCAGCAGCCAAACTCCGACTAGCGGGGAGGCCAAAAACATTCAGTACTTC
clone_size: -; v_call: TRBV7-8; j_call: TRBJ1-2; d_call: -; cdr3_aa: CASSQIGGYTF; cdr3_nt: TGTGCCAGCAGCCAAATAGGGGGCTACACCTTC
clone_size: -; v_call: TRBV2; j_call: TRBJ2-7; d_call: -; cdr3_aa: CASSVRGEQYF; cdr3_nt: TGTGCCAGCAGTGTTAGGGGCGAGCAGTACTTC
clone_size: -; v_call: TRBV7-6; j_call: TRBJ2-3; d_call: TRBD2; cdr3_aa: CASSFRSGRGTDTQYF; cdr3_nt: TGTGCCAGCAGCTTCCGGAGCGGGAGGGGCACAGATACGCAGTATTTT
clone_size: few; v_call: TRBV7-3; j_call: TRBJ2-2; d_call: -; cdr3_aa: CASQAGELFF; cdr3_nt: TGTGCCAGCCAAGCCGGGGAGCTGTTTTTT
clone_size: -; v_call: TRBV7-2; j_call: TRBJ1-2; d_call: -; cdr3_aa: CASSLEESGNYGYTF; cdr3_nt: TGTGCCAGCAGCTTAGAAGAGAGTGGGAACTATGGCTACACCTTC
clone_size: -; v_call: TRBV5-4; j_call: TRBJ1-2; d_call: TRBD1; cdr3_aa: CASSLDRGYGYTF; cdr3_nt: TGTGCCAGCAGTTTAGACAGGGGGTATGGCTACACCTTC
clone_size: few; v_call: TRBV5-4; j_call: TRBJ1-2; d_call: -; cdr3_aa: CASSLVTASYGYTF; cdr3_nt: TGTGCCAGCAGCTTGGTAACGGCTAGCTATGGCTACACCTTC
clone_size: few; v_call: TRBV30; j_call: TRBJ2-6; d_call: -; cdr3_aa: CAWTRRMGGANVLTF; cdr3_nt: TGTGCCTGGACCCGGAGGATGGGAGGGGCCAACGTCCTGACTTTC
clone_size: -; v_call: TRBV7-2; j_call: TRBJ2-3; d_call: -; cdr3_aa: CASSQEGGRTDTQYF; cdr3_nt: TGTGCCAGCAGCCAAGAGGGGGGCCGAACAGATACGCAGTATTTT
clone_size: -; v_call: TRBV5-1; j_call: TRBJ2-1; d_call: -; cdr3_aa: CASSSSAGEQFF; cdr3_nt: TGTGCCAGCAGCTCCTCCGCAGGCGAGCAGTTCTTC
clone_size: -; v_call: TRBV11-2; j_call: TRBJ2-1; d_call: -; cdr3_aa: CASSMWAVGNEQFF; cdr3_nt: TGTGCCAGCAGCATGTGGGCGGTGGGGAATGAGCAGTTCTTC
clone_size: few; v_call: TRBV30; j_call: TRBJ2-2; d_call: -; cdr3_aa: CAWSAGVWSGELFF; cdr3_nt: TGTGCCTGGAGTGCTGGAGTGTGGTCCGGGGAGCTGTTTTTT
clone_size: many; v_call: TRBV27; j_call: TRBJ2-7; d_call: TRBD2; cdr3_aa: CASSTRARGTYEQYF; cdr3_nt: TGTGCCAGCAGCACGAGGGCGCGGGGGACCTACGAGCAGTACTTC
clone_size: few; v_call: TRBV4-1; j_call: TRBJ2-6; d_call: -; cdr3_aa: CASSQEGRLRSGANVLTF; cdr3_nt: TGCGCCAGCAGCCAAGAAGGCAGACTCCGCTCTGGGGCCAACGTCCTGACTTTC
clone_size: -; v_call: TRBV19; j_call: TRBJ2-5; d_call: -; cdr3_aa: CASSLTGEGQETQYF; cdr3_nt: TGTGCCAGTAGCCTGACAGGGGAGGGGCAAGAGACCCAGTACTTC